The source of this T cell receptor (beta chain) is a study of T-cell memory formation after mild COVID-19. Regarding the study as a whole: Day 15 to 85 contractors were CD4/CD8 balanced; later expanders leaned CD4+.

TCRdb itself ran the 5' RACE reads through MiXCR, one entry per CDR3 protein. The data contain fewer than 450,000 distinct CDR3 sequences, 20% to 30% of them singletons. This clonotype has just a few counts. Antigen specificity is unknown. With 5 bases removed from V and 12 bases from J, the gap between germline ends came to 20 bases. Germline CDR1 is PRHDT and CDR2 is FYEKMQ (reference sequence). The CDR3 loop spans 14 amino acids. Sequenced input: PBMCs or a T cell subset sorted from them (not recorded which). The clonotype was recovered from an adult woman who had mild COVID-19 (a few samples of this study predate the infection). Cell type and time point are not known. This chain joins TRBV13 and TRBJ2-1, with D unresolved. For the CDR3, the DNA is TGTGCCAGCAGCCCGGACCGTGTAGTCCCGGCGCAGTTCTTC. This encodes CASSPDRVVPAQFF.